These T cell receptor beta chains were read from a single sample in a study of T cell responses to AZD1222 COVID-19 vaccine. Profiled with immunoSEQ multiplex PCR; TCRdb holds only in-frame clones, not every one. This table has about 140,000 clones, 80% to 95% appearing once. This material consisted of peripheral blood, taken on day 0 of AZD1222 vaccination. The origin of the receptors is an adult in good health. The CDR3 runs from the conserved cysteine through the conserved F or W. The D gene is left open where the match is weak. The listing skips clone size in some rows; elsewhere it reads once, few, many or a size class.

v_call,j_call,d_call,clone_size,cdr3_aa,cdr3_nt
TRBV7-6,TRBJ2-2,NA,NA,CASSLARTEEELFF,TGTGCCAGCAGCTTAGCACGGACGGAGGAAGAGCTGTTTTTT
TRBV2,TRBJ2-5,NA,NA,CASNVAALGETQYF,TGTGCCAGCAACGTAGCGGCCCTTGGAGAGACCCAGTACTTC
TRBV3-1/TRBV3-2,TRBJ2-3,NA,NA,CASRGRFTSTDTQYF,TGTGCCAGCAGGGGACGATTTACTAGCACAGATACGCAGTATTTT
TRBV19,TRBJ2-5,TRBD2,NA,CASSIGGGQETQYF,TGTGCCAGTAGTATCGGCGGGGGACAAGAGACCCAGTACTTC
TRBV5-8,TRBJ1-1,NA,NA,CASSLMVRDTEAFF,TGTGCCAGCAGCTTGATGGTCAGGGACACTGAAGCTTTCTTT
TRBV11-1,TRBJ1-3,NA,NA,CASSLLVSGNTIYF,TGTGCCAGCAGCCTGTTGGTCTCTGGAAACACCATATATTTT
TRBV2,TRBJ1-2,TRBD1,NA,CASSGQGAYFGYTF,TGTGCCAGCAGTGGACAGGGGGCGTATTTTGGCTACACCTTC
TRBV6-1,TRBJ2-3,TRBD2,NA,CASSELAGGLTTPDTQYF,TGTGCCAGCAGTGAACTAGCGGGAGGTCTAACGACCCCAGATACGCAGTATTTT
TRBV9,TRBJ1-2,NA,few,CASSEGRNNYGYTF,TGTGCCAGCAGCGAGGGCCGGAACAACTATGGCTACACCTTC
TRBV11-1,TRBJ1-2,NA,NA,CASSPGLNYGYTF,TGTGCCAGCAGTCCCGGGCTTAACTATGGCTACACCTTC
TRBV7-9,TRBJ1-1,TRBD1,NA,CASSPTGSTEAFF,TGTGCCAGCAGTCCGACAGGGAGCACTGAAGCTTTCTTT
TRBV28,TRBJ2-6,NA,NA,CASSSRNSGANVLTF,TGTGCCAGCAGTTCAAGAAACTCTGGGGCCAACGTCCTGACTTTC
TRBV27,TRBJ1-4,TRBD1,NA,CASSLYPTGELTNEKLFF,TGTGCCAGCAGTTTATACCCGACAGGGGAGTTAACTAATGAAAAACTGTTTTTT
TRBV11-2,TRBJ2-1,TRBD2,few,CASSWEAGDITAEQFF,TGTGCCAGCAGCTGGGAAGCGGGGGACATCACGGCCGAGCAGTTCTTC
TRBV28,TRBJ1-2,NA,NA,CASSLAMGYGYTF,TGTGCCAGCAGTTTAGCGATGGGGTATGGCTACACCTTC
TRBV28,TRBJ2-1,TRBD1,NA,CASSWDRVRNEQFF,TGTGCCAGCAGTTGGGACAGGGTAAGGAATGAGCAGTTCTTC
TRBV21-1,TRBJ1-1,NA,once,CASSKHVIPGQGGWSTEAFF,TGTGCCAGCAGCAAACATGTAATACCCGGACAGGGTGGATGGAGCACTGAAGCTTTCTTT
TRBV9,TRBJ1-3,NA,once,CASSVGDPINTIYF,TGTGCCAGCAGCGTTGGGGACCCTATAAACACCATATATTTT
TRBV6-1,TRBJ1-2,TRBD1,once,CASSGSGTGINYGYTF,TGTGCCAGCAGTGGATCCGGGACAGGCATCAACTATGGCTACACCTTC
TRBV13,TRBJ1-1,NA,once,CASCTGHPSTEAFF,TGTGCCAGCTGTACGGGACACCCCTCCACTGAAGCTTTCTTT
TRBV2,TRBJ1-1,NA,NA,CASSEGNRATNTEAFF,TGTGCCAGCAGTGAAGGAAACAGGGCGACGAACACTGAAGCTTTCTTT
TRBV28,TRBJ1-6,NA,NA,CASRRTHNSPLHF,TGTGCCAGCAGAAGGACCCATAATTCACCCCTCCACTTT
TRBV7-9,TRBJ2-7,TRBD2,NA,CASSRGGGSGYEQYF,TGTGCCAGCAGCCGAGGCGGGGGGTCCGGCTACGAGCAGTACTTC
TRBV29-1,TRBJ1-1,NA,NA,CSVGRGWGMNTEAFF,TGCAGCGTTGGGAGGGGATGGGGGATGAACACTGAAGCTTTCTTT
TRBV12-5,TRBJ1-1,NA,NA,CASGYGITEAFF,TGTGCTAGTGGTTACGGGATCACTGAAGCTTTCTTT
TRBV10-3,TRBJ2-6,NA,NA,CAIRESLSGANVLTF,TGTGCCATCAGGGAATCACTTTCTGGGGCCAACGTCCTGACTTTC
TRBV24-1,TRBJ2-7,TRBD1,NA,CATGTGDEQYF,TGTGCCACCGGGACAGGGGACGAGCAGTACTTC
TRBV20-1,TRBJ2-1,NA,NA,CSASPDEQFF,TGCAGTGCTAGCCCCGACGAGCAGTTCTTC
TRBV6-2/TRBV6-3,TRBJ2-7,TRBD1,NA,CASSWGTESYEQYF,TGTGCCAGCAGTTGGGGGACAGAATCCTACGAGCAGTACTTC
TRBV9,TRBJ2-6,NA,NA,CASSVVSGANVLTF,TGTGCCAGCAGCGTAGTCTCTGGGGCCAACGTCCTGACTTTC
TRBV19,TRBJ1-2,NA,NA,CASSIVRTANYGYTF,TGTGCCAGTAGTATAGTCAGGACAGCTAACTATGGCTACACCTTC
TRBV11-3,TRBJ2-3,NA,NA,CASSLGEVSTDTQYF,TGTGCCAGCAGCCTGGGCGAGGTTTCCACAGATACGCAGTATTTT
TRBV10-1,TRBJ2-2,NA,NA,CASSELVAGNTGELFF,TGCGCCAGCAGTGAGCTCGTGGCAGGGAACACCGGGGAGCTGTTTTTT
TRBV28,TRBJ1-2,NA,NA,CASGSGTRIANYGYTF,TGTGCCAGCGGGTCCGGAACCCGCATTGCTAACTATGGCTACACCTTC
TRBV11-2,TRBJ2-1,NA,NA,CASSLGRLPYNEQFF,TGTGCCAGCAGCTTAGGTCGACTCCCCTACAATGAGCAGTTCTTC
TRBV7-8,TRBJ2-1,TRBD2,NA,CASSLYGTSGGGFF,TGTGCCAGCAGCTTATATGGGACTAGCGGCGGGGGGTTCTTC
TRBV28,TRBJ1-5,NA,NA,CASSFVPRQPQHF,TGTGCCAGCAGTTTCGTTCCTCGTCAGCCCCAGCATTTT
TRBV4-2,TRBJ2-7,NA,NA,CASSQDLAGRYEQYF,TGTGCCAGCAGCCAAGACCTAGCTGGTCGGTACGAGCAGTACTTC
TRBV12-5,TRBJ2-1,NA,once,CASGLPIGASNEQFF,TGTGCTAGTGGTTTGCCAATCGGGGCTTCCAATGAGCAGTTCTTC
TRBV11-3,TRBJ2-1,NA,NA,CASSILSDLEQFF,TGTGCCAGCAGCATTTTGTCGGACCTTGAGCAGTTCTTC
TRBV7-9,TRBJ1-2,TRBD1,NA,CASSPPGTANYGYTF,TGTGCCAGCAGCCCCCCCGGGACAGCTAACTATGGCTACACCTTC
TRBV11-2,TRBJ1-4,NA,NA,CASSRTNLEKLFF,TGTGCCAGCAGCCGGACTAATCTTGAAAAACTGTTTTTT
TRBV4-2,TRBJ1-6,NA,NA,CASSQDSLGQNLIHWLHF,TGTGCCAGCAGCCAAGATTCGTTGGGTCAGAACCTAATTCATTGGCTCCACTTT
TRBV12-3/TRBV12-4,TRBJ1-2,NA,NA,CASGPLGTDGYTF,TGTGCCAGCGGGCCCCTCGGGACGGATGGCTACACCTTC
TRBV4-3,TRBJ1-1,NA,NA,CASSQDRMVGQKAFF,TGCGCCAGCAGCCAAGATAGGATGGTAGGGCAAAAAGCTTTCTTT
TRBV18,TRBJ2-3,NA,NA,CASSPGTPTDTQYF,TGTGCCAGCTCACCAGGGACACCCACAGATACGCAGTATTTT
TRBV5-4,TRBJ2-5,TRBD2,NA,CASSGGTSGGRETQYF,TGTGCCAGCAGCGGTGGGACTAGCGGGGGTCGAGAGACCCAGTACTTC
TRBV5-6,TRBJ2-5,NA,NA,CASSPGQGGTQYF,TGTGCCAGCAGCCCCGGGCAGGGGGGGACCCAGTACTTC
TRBV6-6,TRBJ1-5,NA,NA,CASGLLQPQHF,TGTGCCAGCGGCCTACTTCAGCCCCAGCATTTT
TRBV5-6,TRBJ1-5,NA,NA,CASSLGRSNQPQHF,TGTGCCAGCAGCTTGGGTCGGAGCAATCAGCCCCAGCATTTT
TRBV11-2,TRBJ2-5,NA,few,CASSPGQGLTQYF,TGTGCCAGCAGCCCGGGGCAGGGGTTGACCCAGTACTTC